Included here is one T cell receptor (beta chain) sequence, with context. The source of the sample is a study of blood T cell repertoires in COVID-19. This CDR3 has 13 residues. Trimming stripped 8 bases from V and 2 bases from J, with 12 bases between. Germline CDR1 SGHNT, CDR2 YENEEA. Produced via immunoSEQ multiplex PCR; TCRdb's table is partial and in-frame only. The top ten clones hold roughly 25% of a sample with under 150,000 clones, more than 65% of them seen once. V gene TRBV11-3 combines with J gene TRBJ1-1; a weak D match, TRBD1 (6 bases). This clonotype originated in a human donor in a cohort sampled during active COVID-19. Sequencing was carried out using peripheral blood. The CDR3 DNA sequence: TGTGCCAGCGGAACAGGGCCAAACACTGAAGCTTTCTTT. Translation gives CASGTGPNTEAFF.